What follows describes a single T cell receptor beta chain. Authors' analysis steps: Reference gene primer amplification gave nucleated cell count estimates. The protocol was immunoSEQ multiplex PCR, while the TCRdb copy is restricted to in-frame clones and leaves out a portion. D and trimming come from the DNA, and the V and J calls and clone size come from that table. The table has just over 650,000 clones, approximately 90% seen once. These data originate in a study of blood T cell repertoires in COVID-19. Turning to the study itself: Italy, Spain and the United States were the sources of the convalescent and acute COVID-19 samples.

The CDR3 consists of 13 residues. V was cut by 4 bases and J by 3 bases, with 9 bases left in between. This TCR came from a woman aged 18-29 years with acute or convalescent COVID-19. The sample comprised peripheral blood. This chain uses TRBV12-3 or TRBV12-4 with TRBJ1-2; D gene uncertain. The CDR3 here is CASSWVQDYGYTF. The DNA of the CDR3 is TGTGCCAGCAGTTGGGTCCAGGACTATGGCTACACCTTC.